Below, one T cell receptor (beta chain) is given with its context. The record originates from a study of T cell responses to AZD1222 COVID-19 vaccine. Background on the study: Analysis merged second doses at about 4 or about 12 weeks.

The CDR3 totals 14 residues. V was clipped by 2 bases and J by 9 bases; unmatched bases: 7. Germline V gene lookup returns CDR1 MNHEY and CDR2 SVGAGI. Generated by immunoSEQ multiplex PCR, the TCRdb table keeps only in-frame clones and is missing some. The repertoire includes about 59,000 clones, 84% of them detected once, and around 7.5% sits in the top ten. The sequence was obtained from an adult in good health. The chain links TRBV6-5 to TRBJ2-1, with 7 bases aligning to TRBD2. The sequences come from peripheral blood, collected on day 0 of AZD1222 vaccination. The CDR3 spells CASSYGRGNVEQFF. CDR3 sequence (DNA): TGTGCCAGCAGTTACGGGCGGGGGAATGTTGAGCAGTTCTTC.